The clone carrying this T cell receptor (beta chain) was seen repeatedly, ten times or more. The antigen is undetermined. These data originate in a study of prognosis after radiotherapy for stage I lung cancer. Study background: Enrolled patients (roughly 13 men, 6 women) had a median age of roughly 77 years and an age range of roughly 50 to 84 years. Study-level points and caveats: Lower Shannon entropy after stereotactic body radiation therapy was observed in patients who went on to develop distant metastases.

V was shortened by 4 bases and J by 2 bases, with 6 bases between the two germline ends. Germline CDR1 reads MDHEN; CDR2 reads SYDVKM. The CDR3 extends over 12 amino acids. Two-round multiplex PCR amplified TCR beta CDR3 from genomic DNA. Each TRBV and TRBJ gene had its own primer in the first PCR round. TCRdb re-called the multiplex PCR reads through MiXCR, storing one row per CDR3 protein. The table records tens of thousands of distinct CDR3 sequences, roughly 24% of them present only once. The sequence derives from a donor aged 50 or older with non-small cell lung cancer. The chain links TRBV28 to TRBJ2-7, with TRBD1 as a possible D gene (6 bases). Sequencing used PBMCs, obtained before or after stereotactic body radiation therapy (not recorded which). The CDR3 coding sequence is TGTGCCAGCAGTTCAGGGGCCTACGAGCAGTACTTC. This gives the protein CASSSGAYEQYF.